These 27 T cell receptor beta chains originate from one sample sequenced in a study of blood T cell repertoires in COVID-19. Assay used: immunoSEQ multiplex PCR; TCRdb lists only in-frame clones, some missing. The profile shows 200,000 to 300,000 clones, roughly 82% of them singletons. Sequenced material: peripheral blood. The source is a man older than 75 with acute or convalescent COVID-19.

V gene TRBV11-2 combines with J gene TRBJ1-2; 7 nucleotides agree with TRBD1. V was pared by 5 bases and J by 7 bases, with 7 bases of the junction left unmatched. The CDR3 has 13 amino acids. Germline CDR1 reads SGHAT; CDR2 reads FQNNGV. The CDR3 bases are TGTGCCAGCAGCCGACAGGGCCGGTTTGGCTACACCTTC. Its translation is CASSRQGRFGYTF. The whole variable domain, filled in from reference TRBV11-2 and TRBJ1-2, reads EAGVAQSPRYKIIEKRQSVAFWCNPISGHATLYWYQQILGQGPKLLIQFQNNGVVDDSQLPKDRFSAERLKGVDSTLKIQPAKLEDSAVYLCASSRQGRFGYTFGSGTRLTVV.

The chain has TRBV6-2 or TRBV6-3 and TRBJ2-7; no definite D call. Trimming shortened V by 5 bases and J by 2 bases, and 13 bases separated the two germline ends. The CDR3 is made up of 14 amino acids. Germline V gene sequence: CDR1 MNHEY, CDR2 SVGEGT. The CDR3 DNA is TGTGCCAGCAGTCCGGCAGGCCTGACCTACGAGCAGTACTTC. Translated, it gives CASSPAGLTYEQYF.

The chain is built from TRBV7-3 and TRBJ2-2, with D possibly being TRBD2 (6 bases). V lost 1 base and J 1 base, leaving 10 bases between the germline ends. This CDR3 has 16 residues. CDR1 SGHTA and CDR2 FQGTGA come from the germline V gene. The CDR3 DNA follows: TGTGCCAGCAGCTTAATGGGCGGGAAGAACACCGGGGAGCTGTTTTTT. Residues: CASSLMGGKNTGELFF.

CDR3 coding DNA: TGTGCCAGCTCAGACTCCCCCACGAATCGCTATGGCTACACCTTC. This encodes CASSDSPTNRYGYTF. The V gene is TRBV18, the J gene TRBJ1-2; no clear D gene. V lost 5 bases to trimming and J lost 4 bases, with 17 bases between them. The CDR3 is 15 residues long. Germline-derived CDR1 and CDR2 are KGHSH and LQKENI. Filled out from reference TRBV18 and TRBJ1-2, the complete variable domain reads NAGVMQNPRHLVRRRGQEARLRCSPMKGHSHVYWYRQLPEEGLKFMVYLQKENIIDESGMPKERFSAEFPKEGPSILRIQQVVRGDSAAYFCASSDSPTNRYGYTFGSGTRLTVV.

The rearrangement joins TRBV15 to TRBJ2-6, with a possible D match to TRBD1 (5 bases). With 3 bases removed from V and 0 bases from J, the gap between germline ends came to 18 bases. Germline CDR1 is LNHNV and CDR2 is YYDKDF (reference sequence). This CDR3 has 19 residues. The CDR3 bases are TGTGCCACCAGCAGTATGACAGCTCCGTTAATCTCTGGGGCCAACGTCCTGACTTTC. This codes for CATSSMTAPLISGANVLTF.

The CDR3 loop reads CASSQRQTGTYEQYF. DNA of the CDR3: TGTGCCAGCAGCCAACGCCAGACAGGGACCTACGAGCAGTACTTC. The V gene is TRBV3-1 (or the pseudogene TRBV3-2), the J gene TRBJ2-7; TRBD1 matches at 7 bases. Per germline, CDR1 LGHDT and CDR2 YNNKEL (reference sequence). With 2 bases clipped from V and 2 bases from J, the junction kept 6 bases outside the gene matches. The CDR3 has 15 amino acids.

The chain carries TRBV5-1 and TRBJ1-6; D remains unclear. The germline V and J ends were trimmed by 3 bases and 7 bases, with 8 bases remaining between them. Germline V gene data show CDR1 as SGHRS and CDR2 as YFSETQ. The CDR3 is 13 residues long. In DNA form, the CDR3 reads TGCGCCAGCAGCTCTCGAGAGAATTCACCCCTCCACTTT. Its translation is CASSSRENSPLHF.

The chain links TRBV6-1 to TRBJ1-2; D is possibly TRBD1 (6 bases). CDR3 length: 14 amino acids. Trimming cost V 0 bases and J 6 bases, with 11 bases left between them. The V gene's germline CDR1 is MNHNS and CDR2 SASEGT. The CDR3 here is CASSEAATGNGYTF. Written as DNA, the CDR3 is TGTGCCAGCAGTGAAGCGGCAACAGGGAATGGCTACACCTTC.

The sample holds one count of this clone. The rearrangement uses TRBV14 and TRBJ2-6, with D possibly TRBD2 on 6 matching bases. This CDR3 spans 17 amino acids. Germline-derived CDR1 and CDR2 are SGHDN and FVKESK. With 3 bases removed from V and 0 bases from J, the gap between germline ends came to 12 bases. The CDR3 nucleotides are TGTGCCAGCAGCCACGGGGGTGGCCGCTCTGGGGCCAACGTCCTGACTTTC. This codes for CASSHGGGRSGANVLTF.

The gene calls are TRBV29-1 and TRBJ2-6; maybe TRBD1 (5 bases). The CDR3 has 14 residues. CDR1 is SQVTM, CDR2 ANQGSEA, per germline. V dropped 4 bases and J dropped 0 bases, with 7 bases sitting between them. This CDR3 is CSVGQFSGANVLTF. CDR3 nucleotides: TGCAGCGTTGGACAGTTCTCTGGGGCCAACGTCCTGACTTTC. Complete variable domain (other parts from reference TRBV29-1 and TRBJ2-6): SAVISQKPSRDICQRGTSLTIQCQVDSQVTMMFWYRQQPGQSLTLIATANQGSEATYESGFVIDKFPISRPNLTFSTLTVSNMSPEDSSIYLCSVGQFSGANVLTFGAGSRLTVL.

The CDR3 DNA reads TGTGCCAGCAGCACCCCCCGTGCGGAGCAGTTCTTC. Translated: CASSTPRAEQFF. The rearrangement links TRBV5-4 to TRBJ2-1; D is uncertain. V dropped 4 bases and J dropped 10 bases, with 12 bases sitting between them. This CDR3 contains 12 residues. Germline loops: CDR1 SGHNT, CDR2 YYREEE (reference sequence).

The V call is TRBV11-3, the J call TRBJ2-2, with D hard to call. V dropped 3 bases and J dropped 5 bases, with 10 bases sitting between them. Germline CDR1 is SGHNT and CDR2 is YENEEA. The CDR3 loop spans 14 amino acids. The CDR3 DNA sequence: TGTGCCAGCAGCTTGGTTGAGGCTACCGGGGAGCTGTTTTTT. Its protein product is CASSLVEATGELFF.

The chain is built from TRBV6-2 or TRBV6-3 and TRBJ1-1, with unresolved D. With 5 bases removed from V and 5 bases from J, the gap between germline ends came to 9 bases. The length of the CDR3 is 12 residues. Germline assignment: CDR1 MNHEY and CDR2 SVGEGT. The CDR3 region has the DNA TGTGCCAGCAGTGAGAGGGAAACTGAAGCTTTCTTT. Its translation is CASSERETEAFF.

The chain combines TRBV6-5 with TRBJ1-2; TRBD1 matches 7 bases. The CDR3 runs to 14 residues. The germline V gene encodes CDR1 MNHEY and CDR2 SVGAGI. The junction had 11 bases not matched to a gene; V was cut back by 8 bases and J by 5 bases. The chain's CDR3 is CASGHRDSFYGYTF. DNA of the CDR3: TGTGCCAGCGGACATCGGGACAGTTTTTATGGCTACACCTTC.

V gene TRBV12-3 or TRBV12-4 combines with J gene TRBJ1-4; D remains ambiguous. V lost 5 bases to trimming and J lost 8 bases, with 12 bases between them. The CDR3 runs 13 residues. CDR3: CASSITPREKLFF. CDR3 nucleotides: TGTGCCAGCAGTATTACGCCACGGGAAAAACTGTTTTTT.

The rearrangement links TRBV7-3 to TRBJ2-7; 9 nucleotides match TRBD1. After removal of 3 bases from V and 6 bases from J, the junction contained 6 bases not matched to a gene. The CDR3 extends over 14 amino acids. Germline V gene sequence: CDR1 SGHTA, CDR2 FQGTGA. DNA for the CDR3: TGTGCCAGCAGCTTCGGACAGGGGCCGTCCGAGCAGTACTTC. The encoded protein is CASSFGQGPSEQYF.

This chain uses TRBV9 with TRBJ2-2; 9 nucleotides match TRBD2. This CDR3 spans 18 amino acids. V dropped 0 bases and J dropped 6; count of bases not matched to a gene: 12. Germline V lookup: CDR1 SGDLS, CDR2 YYNGEE. CDR3 in amino acids: CASSVALGVAGVAGELFF. The CDR3 nucleotides are TGTGCCAGCAGCGTAGCTCTGGGGGTAGCGGGAGTGGCCGGGGAGCTGTTTTTT.

The rearrangement uses TRBV4-2 and TRBJ2-3; D unresolved. Germline CDR1 is LGHNA and CDR2 is YNFKEQ. V dropped 0 bases and J dropped 6 bases, with 10 bases sitting between them. This CDR3 has 14 residues. CDR3 coding DNA: TGTGCCAGCAGCCAAGATCAGATGGCCGATACGCAGTATTTT. This gives the protein CASSQDQMADTQYF.

The chain is built from TRBV20-1 and TRBJ2-3; 7 positions agree with TRBD1. The junction had 5 bases not matched to a gene; V was cut back by 3 bases and J by 5 bases. The length of the CDR3 is 13 residues. Germline lookup yields CDR1 DFQATT and CDR2 SNEGSKA (reference sequence). CDR3 residues: CSASDRVGDTQYF. The DNA for the CDR3 is TGCAGTGCTAGTGACAGGGTGGGAGATACGCAGTATTTT.

The CDR3 sequence: CASARQGPHGYTF. CDR3 sequence (DNA): TGTGCCAGCGCCCGACAGGGTCCACATGGCTACACCTTC. The chain carries TRBV28 and TRBJ1-2, with TRBD1 identical over 7 bases. CDR1 MDHEN and CDR2 SYDVKM come from the germline V gene. With V trimmed by 8 bases and J by 6 bases, 9 bases remained unmatched. The CDR3 has 13 amino acids.

This clone appeared a few times. The genes are TRBV5-6 and TRBJ1-2; 10 bases agree with TRBD1. This CDR3 has 13 amino acids. V was pared by 2 bases and J by 10 bases, with 5 bases of the junction left unmatched. Germline V lookup: CDR1 SGHDT, CDR2 YYEEEE. Written as DNA, the CDR3 is TGTGCCAGCAGCTTTGGGACAGGGGAATCCTACACCTTC. Translated: CASSFGTGESYTF.

The chain is built from TRBV7-2 and TRBJ2-2; tentatively, D is TRBD1 (5 bases). The V gene's germline CDR1 is SGHTA and CDR2 FQGNSA. This CDR3 is built from 15 residues. The V gene lost 4 bases and the J gene lost 5 bases, with 14 bases spanning the gap. CDR3 residues: CASSSTSRATGELFF. The CDR3 DNA sequence: TGTGCCAGCAGCTCCACCTCCAGGGCTACCGGGGAGCTGTTTTTT.

The chain has TRBV28 and TRBJ2-3, with D possibly TRBD2 on 5 matching bases. The V and J ends lost 1 base and 1 base respectively, with 6 bases between them. The CDR3 has 14 residues. Germline CDR1 MDHEN, CDR2 SYDVKM. CDR3 nucleotide sequence: TGTGCCAGCAGTTTATTCGGGGGCACAGATACGCAGTATTTT. This encodes CASSLFGGTDTQYF.

The chain recombines TRBV10-3 with TRBJ2-7; D possibly corresponds to TRBD1 (6 bases). CDR1 ENHRY and CDR2 SYGVKD come from the germline V gene. The ends were cut back, 10 bases at V and 0 bases at J, with 10 bases in the middle. The length of the CDR3 is 12 residues. The CDR3 coding sequence is TGTGCCACAGGGGACGGCTCCTACGAGCAGTACTTC. Residues: CATGDGSYEQYF.

This clone occurred a few times. This chain connects TRBV6-5 to TRBJ2-7; 7 bases map to TRBD1. Germline V CDR1 and CDR2: MNHEY, SVGAGI. The CDR3 is 13 residues long. The V segment lost 7 bases and the J segment 2 bases; nucleotides outside the gene matches: 5. In DNA form, the CDR3 reads TGTGCCAGCAAAACAGGGGTACCCTACGAGCAGTACTTC. This translates into CASKTGVPYEQYF.

The V gene is TRBV18, the J gene TRBJ2-5; the D gene is possibly TRBD1 (6 bases). This CDR3 contains 14 residues. V was shortened by 1 base and J by 1 base, with 7 bases between the two germline ends. Per the germline V gene, CDR1 is KGHSH and CDR2 is LQKENI. This CDR3 is CASSPQQGQETQYF. CDR3 in DNA: TGTGCCAGCTCACCACAACAGGGCCAAGAGACCCAGTACTTC.

The gene calls are TRBV5-1 and TRBJ2-7; 7 bases are a match to TRBD1. The CDR3 runs 14 residues. Germline CDR1 reads SGHRS; CDR2 reads YFSETQ. Trimming at V came to 3 bases and at J to 0 bases, leaving 3 bases not matched to a gene. The CDR3 DNA follows: TGCGCCAGCAGCTGGGGACAGAGCTCCTACGAGCAGTACTTC. This translates into CASSWGQSSYEQYF.